This T cell receptor (beta chain) emerged from a study of tumor-infiltrating lymphocytes in primary liver carcinoma. This clonotype appeared a single time. The target antigen is unknown. TCR beta cDNA was prepared out of roughly 490 ng total RNA by means of a constant-region primer. ARM-PCR was slightly modified, and three nested multiplex PCR rounds with it gave rise to the TCR beta libraries. The opening two PCR rounds, nine to eleven cycles each, paired TRBV1-TRBV30 forward primers with a C-beta reverse primer. MiXCR, applied by TCRdb to the multiplex PCR reads, yields one record per CDR3 protein. The repertoire has 310,000 or so distinct CDR3 sequences, approximately 54% of them found once; the top ten carry 15% to 20%. V dropped 6 bases and J dropped 5; count of bases not matched to a gene: 9. This CDR3 region has 14 residues. CDR1 MDHEN and CDR2 SYDVKM come from the germline V gene. Germline DNA was extracted alongside blood RNA, which was obtained from unsorted whole blood. Peripheral blood, 3.5 to 4 milliliters, was collected prior to surgery.

Overall study results and limits: Blood had a significantly lower top-250-clone fraction than tumors did (p = 0.039).

The J gene is TRBJ2-7, the V gene TRBV28; 8 nucleotides agree with TRBD2. The TCR was taken from a woman aged 25 to 45 with primary liver carcinoma and hepatitis B virus infection. What was sequenced was peripheral blood. The CDR3 coding sequence is TGTGCCAGCAGAACCGGGACTAGGGGGGACGAGCAGTACTTC. Translated, it gives CASRTGTRGDEQYF.